The TCR beta chain described here comes from a study of T cells after posttransplantation cyclophosphamide. Study-wide findings and caveats: Blood and skin or GI T cell repertoires showed limited TRB overlap. Recipient CMV seropositivity and CMV reactivation strongly tracked TRB clonality.

Sequenced by immunoSEQ multiplex PCR; TCRdb stores in-frame clones only, minus some. The data hold some 54,000 clones, with 94% observed a single time. Concerning this clone: Its antigen is still unknown. This CDR3 is also generated by other DNA sequences in the sample.

The CDR3 loop spans 13 amino acids. Trimming shortened V by 1 base and J by 7 bases, and 6 bases separated the two germline ends. Germline CDR1 and CDR2: SGHTS and YDEGEE. This clonotype originated in a woman in her twenties or thirties in good health and a related stem cell transplant donor. The sample comprised PBMCs. The chain employs TRBV5-8 and TRBJ1-6; D might be TRBD1 (6 bases). DNA of the CDR3: TGTGCCAGCAGCTTGAGGGGGAATTCACCCCTCCACTTT. Protein product: CASSLRGNSPLHF.